One and the same sample provided the 21 T cell receptor beta chains below, sequenced in a study of PD-L1 blockade in urothelial cancer. Time point: pretreatment peripheral blood. This table comes from immunoSEQ multiplex PCR, and its TCRdb copy is limited to in-frame clones, with some not included. The sample includes 45,000 to 70,000 clones, 65% to 90% of them seen just once. Here the sequenced sample was PBMCs, taken around atezolizumab (anti-PD-L1) treatment. Every receptor here comes from a man aged 65-85 years with urothelial cancer.

The chain joins TRBV5-1 to TRBJ2-5; 11 positions match TRBD2. This CDR3 has 16 residues. Trimming removed 4 bases from V and 3 bases from J; junction bases left unmatched: 8. Germline V gene lookup returns CDR1 SGHRS and CDR2 YFSETQ. In DNA form, the CDR3 reads TGCGCCAGCAGCCCACGGGGACTAGCGGAAGAAGAGACCCAGTACTTC. Residues: CASSPRGLAEEETQYF.

The chain has TRBV27 and TRBJ2-7; 7 bases agree with TRBD1. J was trimmed by 5 bases and V by 3 bases; bases with no gene match: 4. Germline V gene data show CDR1 as MNHEY and CDR2 as SMNVEV (reference sequence). CDR3 length equals 13 residues. The CDR3 sequence: CASSFTGVDEQYF. The CDR3 DNA is TGTGCCAGCAGTTTCACAGGGGTAGACGAGCAGTACTTC.

The rearrangement joins TRBV9 to TRBJ1-2; 8 bases align to TRBD1. This CDR3 region has 15 residues. Germline lookup yields CDR1 SGDLS and CDR2 YYNGEE. Germline trimming cut 4 bases from V and 3 bases from J; bases unmatched to any gene: 8. As DNA, the CDR3 is TGTGCCAGCAGCCTGACAGGGGCTGAAGACTATGGCTACACCTTC. Translating it yields CASSLTGAEDYGYTF.

The chain combines TRBV18 with TRBJ2-7; the match to TRBD1 covers 9 bases. With V trimmed by 2 bases and J by 5 bases, 7 bases remained unmatched. The germline CDR1 and CDR2 sequences are KGHSH and LQKENI. The CDR3 runs 15 residues. The CDR3 DNA follows: TGTGCCAGCTCACCAGGACAGGGGCCACTTGACGAGCAGTACTTC. The encoded protein is CASSPGQGPLDEQYF.

The chain has TRBV7-3 and TRBJ1-1; D call uncertain. Germline lookup yields CDR1 SGHTA and CDR2 FQGTGA. V lost 5 bases and J lost 0, with 10 bases in between. There are 14 residues in the CDR3. Here the CDR3 reads CASSEGGVNTEAFF. CDR3 nucleotides: TGTGCCAGCAGCGAGGGTGGGGTGAACACTGAAGCTTTCTTT.

V gene TRBV5-6 combines with J gene TRBJ2-1; TRBD1 agrees at 8 bases. Germline CDR1 SGHDT, CDR2 YYEEEE. The CDR3 extends over 16 amino acids. Losses at the gene ends were 2 bases for V and 4 bases for J; bases not matched to a gene: 8. The chain's CDR3 is CASSFWQGAWYNEQFF. CDR3 sequence (DNA): TGTGCCAGCAGCTTTTGGCAGGGGGCTTGGTACAATGAGCAGTTCTTC.

This clone showed up just a few times. The chain employs TRBV10-3 and TRBJ2-7, with 8 bases lining up with TRBD2. J was trimmed by 0 bases and V by 3 bases; bases with no gene match: 10. Germline V gives CDR1 ENHRY, CDR2 SYGVKD. The CDR3 extends over 17 amino acids. Written as DNA, the CDR3 is TGTGCCATCAGTGATCGGGCCCTGGCGGGAGGCTCCTACGAGCAGTACTTC. This translates into CAISDRALAGGSYEQYF.

This chain connects TRBV27 to TRBJ2-1, with D unresolved. This CDR3 comprises 16 residues. V was pared by 9 bases and J by 3 bases, with 21 bases between. Germline V gene sequence: CDR1 MNHEY, CDR2 SMNVEV (reference sequence). CDR3 sequence reads: CARRSVAPKNYNEQFF. Written as DNA, the CDR3 is TGTGCCAGGCGGTCAGTGGCCCCCAAGAACTACAATGAGCAGTTCTTC.

This rearrangement joins TRBV6-1 to TRBJ2-7; D may be TRBD2 (5 bases). Looked up from germline, CDR1 is MNHNS and CDR2 is SASEGT. The CDR3 covers 14 residues. Between the trimmed V and J ends, which lost 0 bases and 0 bases, there was a span of 6 bases. CDR3 DNA sequence: TGTGCCAGCAGTGAAGCAGCGGCCTCCTACGAGCAGTACTTC. It encodes CASSEAAASYEQYF.

The chain is built from TRBV6-6 and TRBJ2-1; 8 bases map to TRBD2. Germline-derived CDR1 and CDR2 are MNHNY and SVGAGI (reference sequence). V trimming: 6 bases; J trimming: 0 bases; junction bases outside the gene matches: 4. This CDR3 comprises 15 residues. CDR3 sequence reads: CASREREYSYNEQFF. CDR3 DNA: TGTGCCAGCAGGGAGCGGGAGTACTCCTACAATGAGCAGTTCTTC.

The chain carries TRBV28 and TRBJ1-2; D not resolved. The CDR3 runs 13 residues. The germline V and J ends were trimmed by 3 bases and 3 bases, with 8 bases remaining between them. Germline V gene lookup returns CDR1 MDHEN and CDR2 SYDVKM. CDR3 amino acids: CASSLRADYGYTF. CDR3 nucleotide sequence: TGTGCCAGCAGTTTGAGGGCAGACTATGGCTACACCTTC.

V and J are TRBV6-6 and TRBJ2-4; the D gene is possibly TRBD1 (6 bases). V lost 3 bases and J 5 bases, leaving 17 bases between the germline ends. The CDR3 has 16 amino acids. Germline V CDR1 and CDR2: MNHNY, SVGAGI (reference sequence). The CDR3 spells CASSYRPGQSQNIQYF. Here the CDR3 DNA reads TGTGCCAGCAGTTATCGACCCGGACAGAGCCAAAACATTCAGTACTTC.

CDR3 coding DNA: TGTGCCAGCAGTCCTGGACAGGGGAATCAGCCCCAGCATTTT. It codes for CASSPGQGNQPQHF. This chain joins TRBV28 and TRBJ1-5; 9 nucleotides match TRBD1. Germline assignment: CDR1 MDHEN and CDR2 SYDVKM. CDR3 length: 14 amino acids. V dropped 5 bases and J dropped 4; count of bases not matched to a gene: 3. The full variable domain, in which reference TRBV28 and TRBJ1-5 provide the parts outside the CDR3, is DVKVTQSSRYLVKRTGEKVFLECVQDMDHENMFWYRQDPGLGLRLIYFSYDVKMKEKGDIPEGYSVSREKKERFSLILESASTNQTSMYLCASSPGQGNQPQHFGDGTRLSIL.

The chain links TRBV23-1 to TRBJ2-6; TRBD2 might be the D (7 bases). TRBV23-1 is classed as an ORF, of uncertain function. The length of the CDR3 is 18 residues. V lost 7 bases and J 0 bases, leaving 19 bases between the germline ends. This CDR3 is CASTPRGGRGSGANVLTF. CDR3 coding DNA: TGCGCCAGCACCCCAAGGGGGGGAAGGGGCTCTGGGGCCAACGTCCTGACTTTC.

V usage is TRBV30 and J usage is TRBJ2-2, with unresolved D. There are 14 residues in the CDR3. V lost 1 base to trimming and J lost 6 bases, with 12 bases between them. Germline-derived CDR1 and CDR2 are GTSNPN and SVGIG (reference sequence). The CDR3 DNA follows: TGTGCCTGGAGTGCCTTCTCCCCGGCCGGGGAGCTGTTTTTT. Translated, it gives CAWSAFSPAGELFF.

The chain links TRBV29-1 to TRBJ1-2, with 8 bases aligning to TRBD1. There are 13 residues in the CDR3. Trimming took 1 base from V and 8 from J; bases not matched to a gene: 6. Germline CDR1 and CDR2: SQVTM and ANQGSEA. In DNA form, the CDR3 reads TGCAGCGTTGAAGGACAGGGGCGTAGGGGCTACACCTTC. It yields the protein CSVEGQGRRGYTF.

V usage is TRBV7-9 and J usage is TRBJ2-3; a weak D match, TRBD2 (6 bases). The CDR3 has 13 residues. Germline V gene lookup returns CDR1 SEHNR and CDR2 FQNEAQ (reference sequence). Trimming removed 5 bases at V and 10 bases at J, with 16 bases between. DNA for the CDR3: TGTGCCAGCAGCCTTCCTGGGGACTCTCCGCAGTATTTT. It encodes CASSLPGDSPQYF.

CDR3 nucleotide sequence: TGTGCCAGCAGCTTGGCGGCTAGCGTTGAACAGTTCTTC. Encoded protein: CASSLAASVEQFF. The chain is built from TRBV5-4 and TRBJ2-1, with D maybe TRBD2 (6 bases). The CDR3 is 13 residues long. Trimming took off 0 bases at V and 13 bases at J, with 14 bases between the two ends. Germline assignment: CDR1 SGHNT and CDR2 YYREEE (reference sequence).

The chain joins TRBV30 to TRBJ2-7; 9 bases are a match to TRBD1. V was pared by 4 bases and J by 4 bases, with 5 bases of the junction left unmatched. Germline CDR1 is GTSNPN and CDR2 is SVGIG (reference sequence). The CDR3 loop spans 13 amino acids. CDR3 coding DNA: TGTGCCTGGAAAACAGGGGGCATTTACGAGCAGTACTTC. As protein: CAWKTGGIYEQYF.

The chain combines TRBV5-4 with TRBJ1-4, with 10 bases aligning to TRBD1. J gave up 4 bases and V 3 bases, and 6 bases lay outside the gene matches. Germline CDR1 reads SGHNT; CDR2 reads YYREEE (reference sequence). CDR3 length equals 16 residues. The CDR3 here is CASSSGTGAGNEKLFF. In nucleotides, the CDR3 is TGTGCCAGCAGCTCCGGGACAGGGGCGGGTAATGAAAAACTGTTTTTT.

The chain has TRBV5-4 and TRBJ2-1; possibly TRBD2 for D (5 bases). Per the germline V gene, CDR1 is SGHNT and CDR2 is YYREEE (reference sequence). CDR3 length: 15 amino acids. V was shortened by 1 base and J by 2 bases, with 10 bases between the two germline ends. In DNA form, the CDR3 reads TGTGCCAGCAGCTTGCAAAGCGGAACCTACAATGAGCAGTTCTTC. Protein: CASSLQSGTYNEQFF.